There are a few counts of the clone carrying this TCR beta chain. Its antigen is not known. This CDR3 spans 18 amino acids. Germline assignment: CDR1 SNHLY and CDR2 FYNNEI. V was clipped by 6 bases and J by 0 bases, with 18 bases between them. The entry originates in a study of vaccination and CD4 T cells after COVID-19. About the study: The peptides that stimulated the cells were overlapping spike peptides from SARS-CoV-2, HCoV-NL63, HCoV-OC43 and HCoV-229E. General study results and limits: When vaccine-specific clones from convalescent patients were examined, 304 of 307 were spike mono-reactive.

Sequenced with the Oncomine TCR Beta short-read assay was DNA taken from cultured CD4+ T cells. Using the QIAamp micro DNA kit, genomic DNA was extracted from the CD4+ T cells that had been cultured. TCRdb used MiXCR to reprocess the PCR reads, holding one entry per CDR3 protein. The table shows more than 15,000 distinct CDR3 sequences, with about 40% occurring only once. Treatment given: approximately nine-day PBMC culture with coronavirus spike peptide pools or control peptides (ViraFEST assay). Sequenced material: CD4+ T cells from blood, cultured in vitro, taken before SARS-CoV-2 vaccination. This chain joins TRBV2 and TRBJ2-6; no clear D. This clonotype was obtained from a human donor who received a COVID-19 vaccine. CDR3: CASRAPWEAPSGANVLTF. In DNA, the CDR3 is TGTGCCAGCAGGGCTCCCTGGGAAGCCCCCTCTGGGGCCAACGTCCTGACTTTC.